A single sample is the source of the 14 T cell receptor beta chains below, sequenced in a study of blood T cell repertoires in COVID-19. Data came from immunoSEQ multiplex PCR; TCRdb stores just in-frame clones and leaves some out. The sample lists fewer than 150,000 clones, around 83% occurring once. The sequencing sample was made of peripheral blood. The source is a human donor in a cohort sampled during active COVID-19.

Written as DNA, the CDR3 is TGTGCCTGGAGTATCGACAGGGAGGATGGCTACACCTTC. Translated, it gives CAWSIDREDGYTF. The chain combines TRBV30 with TRBJ1-2, with TRBD1 matching 7 bases. V lost 2 bases to trimming and J lost 6 bases; unmatched junction nucleotides: 6. CDR3 length: 13 residues. Germline V gene lookup returns CDR1 GTSNPN and CDR2 SVGIG (reference sequence).

V and J are TRBV6-6 and TRBJ1-3; possibly TRBD1 for D (5 bases). Germline CDR1 reads MNHNY; CDR2 reads SVGAGI (reference sequence). CDR3 length: 15 amino acids. Trimming stripped 0 bases from V and 4 bases from J, with 10 bases between. The CDR3 DNA reads as TGTGCCAGCAGTTACTCGATGGGGCGAGGAAACACCATATATTTT. It codes for CASSYSMGRGNTIYF.

The chain links TRBV7-2 to TRBJ2-5; 8 positions match TRBD1. The CDR3 runs to 14 residues. Germline lookup yields CDR1 SGHTA and CDR2 FQGNSA. V shed 8 bases and J 2 bases; nucleotides not matched to a gene: 7. CDR3 sequence (DNA): TGTGCCAGCGGATTCAGGGGGCGACAAGAGACCCAGTACTTC. Translation gives CASGFRGRQETQYF. Full variable domain (rest looked up from reference TRBV7-2 and TRBJ2-5): GAGVSQSPSNKVTEKGKDVELRCDPISGHTALYWYRQSLGQGLEFLIYFQGNSAPDKSGLPSDRFSAERTGGSVSTLTIQRTQQEDSAVYLCASGFRGRQETQYFGPGTRLLVL.

The chain carries TRBV6-5 and TRBJ1-1; D not resolved. Trimming left V 0 bases short and J 1 base short, with 12 bases between. CDR1 and CDR2 from the germline V gene are MNHEY and SVGAGI. CDR3 length: 16 amino acids. The CDR3, as DNA: TGTGCCAGCAGTTACTCGTTACGCGTAGCGAACACTGAAGCTTTCTTT. The encoded protein is CASSYSLRVANTEAFF.

V usage is TRBV11-3 and J usage is TRBJ2-7; 7 bases match TRBD2. V was pared by 1 base and J by 7 bases, with 1 base of the junction left unmatched. The germline gives CDR1 SGHNT, CDR2 YENEEA. The CDR3 length is 12 residues. The CDR3 bases are TGTGCCAGCAGCTTAGGAGCGGGGGAGCAGTACTTC. This translates into CASSLGAGEQYF.

The rearrangement links TRBV6-2 or TRBV6-3 to TRBJ1-2; 8 bases map to TRBD1. The CDR3 loop spans 14 amino acids. Germline V lookup: CDR1 MNHEY, CDR2 SVGEGT. V shed 4 bases, J shed 8 bases, and the junction held 9 bases outside the gene matches. This CDR3 is CASSSQGALGGYTF. DNA for the CDR3: TGTGCCAGCAGTTCCCAGGGGGCGCTTGGAGGCTACACCTTC.

J is TRBJ2-5 and V is TRBV7-3; 7 bases line up with TRBD1. V shed 6 bases and J 4 bases; nucleotides not matched to a gene: 5. The CDR3 runs 13 residues. The germline V gene encodes CDR1 SGHTA and CDR2 FQGTGA. The CDR3 sequence: CASRATGSETQYF. As DNA, the CDR3 is TGTGCCAGCAGAGCGACAGGGTCAGAGACCCAGTACTTC.

This clone was seen once. The rearrangement joins TRBV2 to TRBJ1-5; TRBD1 might be the D (5 bases). CDR3 length: 16 amino acids. V lost 2 bases to trimming and J lost 2 bases, with 13 bases between them. CDR1 SNHLY and CDR2 FYNNEI come from the germline V gene. CDR3: CASSEPGGSGNQPQHF. CDR3 nucleotide sequence: TGTGCCAGCAGTGAACCCGGGGGATCAGGCAATCAGCCCCAGCATTTT. The full variable domain, its missing parts supplied by reference TRBV2 and TRBJ1-5, is EPEVTQTPSHQVTQMGQEVILRCVPISNHLYFYWYRQILGQKVEFLVSFYNNEISEKSEIFDDQFSVERPDGSNFTLKIRSTKLEDSAMYFCASSEPGGSGNQPQHFGDGTRLSIL.

V and J are TRBV13 and TRBJ2-7, with TRBD2 matching over 8 bases. The CDR3 is 15 amino acids. Germline CDR1 and CDR2: PRHDT and FYEKMQ (reference sequence). J was trimmed by 7 bases and V by 1 base; bases with no gene match: 9. This CDR3 reads CASSLASGGTGEQYF. The CDR3 bases are TGTGCCAGCAGCTTAGCCAGCGGGGGCACCGGGGAGCAGTACTTC.

The V call is TRBV5-4, the J call TRBJ1-1, with 9 bases aligning to TRBD1. V shed 3 bases, J shed 6 bases, and the junction held 9 bases outside the gene matches. Germline CDR1 reads SGHNT; CDR2 reads YYREEE (reference sequence). The CDR3 covers 15 residues. For the CDR3, the DNA is TGTGCCAGCAGCTCCCCGGGACAGGGTAGGGCTGAAGCTTTCTTT. This codes for CASSSPGQGRAEAFF.

The chain uses TRBV6-5 and TRBJ1-1; 9 bases are shared with TRBD1. The CDR3 extends over 15 amino acids. Losses at the gene ends were 2 bases for V and 6 bases for J; bases not matched to a gene: 7. Germline V CDR1 and CDR2: MNHEY, SVGAGI. The CDR3 sequence is CASSYEATGGSEAFF. The DNA of the CDR3 is TGTGCCAGCAGTTACGAGGCGACAGGGGGTTCTGAAGCTTTCTTT.

This chain uses TRBV2 with TRBJ2-5; 7 bases map to TRBD2. The CDR3 has 14 residues. Germline V gene lookup returns CDR1 SNHLY and CDR2 FYNNEI. V trimming: 4 bases; J trimming: 3 bases; junction bases outside the gene matches: 5. CDR3 in amino acids: CASSAGGFEETQYF. The CDR3 DNA reads as TGTGCCAGCAGTGCCGGGGGGTTCGAAGAGACCCAGTACTTC.

The chain is built from TRBV5-8 and TRBJ1-2; D might be TRBD1 (6 bases). CDR1 is SGHTS and CDR2 is YDEGEE in the germline V gene. The CDR3 is 11 residues long. V dropped 5 bases and J dropped 6 bases, with 8 bases sitting between them. Here the CDR3 DNA reads TGTGCCAGCAGGCGACAGGATGGCTACACCTTC. Its protein product is CASRRQDGYTF.

V gene TRBV18 combines with J gene TRBJ1-1, with 8 bases lining up with TRBD1. The germline V gene has CDR1 KGHSH and CDR2 LQKENI. The junction had 6 bases not matched to a gene; V was cut back by 4 bases and J by 5 bases. There are 14 residues in the CDR3. The CDR3 loop reads CASSRTTGVTEAFF. CDR3 sequence (DNA): TGTGCCAGCTCACGCACGACAGGGGTAACTGAAGCTTTCTTT.